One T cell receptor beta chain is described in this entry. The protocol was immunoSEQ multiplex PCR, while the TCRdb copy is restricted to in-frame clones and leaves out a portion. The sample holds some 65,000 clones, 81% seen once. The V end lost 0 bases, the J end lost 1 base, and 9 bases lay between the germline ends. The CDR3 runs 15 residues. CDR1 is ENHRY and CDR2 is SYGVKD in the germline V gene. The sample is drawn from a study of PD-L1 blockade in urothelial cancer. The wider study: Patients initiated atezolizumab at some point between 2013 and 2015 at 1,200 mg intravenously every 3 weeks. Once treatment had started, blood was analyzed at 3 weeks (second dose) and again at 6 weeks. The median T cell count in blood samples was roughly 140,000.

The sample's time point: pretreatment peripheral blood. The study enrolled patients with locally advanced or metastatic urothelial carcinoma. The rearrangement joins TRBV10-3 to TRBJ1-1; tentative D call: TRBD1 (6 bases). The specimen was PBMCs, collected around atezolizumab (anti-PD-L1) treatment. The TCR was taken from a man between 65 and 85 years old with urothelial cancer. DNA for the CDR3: TGTGCCATCAGTGAGTCACGGGACACGAACACTGAAGCTTTCTTT. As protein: CAISESRDTNTEAFF.